The clone carrying this TCR beta chain has just a few counts. Its antigen remains unknown. The repertoire was sequenced with immunoSEQ multiplex PCR; TCRdb's copy has only in-frame clones and lacks some. The table has roughly 60,000 clones, approximately 74% seen once. The data were taken from a study of CD4+ T cells in melanoma. Study outcomes and limitations: In melanoma, neoantigen-specific CD4+ T cells reportedly differed in differentiation state. CD8+ T cell, macrophage and B cell function reportedly correlated with neoantigen-specific CD4+ T cells.

Sequencing was performed on tumor tissue. The TCR was taken from a human donor with melanoma.

CDR3 amino acids: CASSGQAGGQLQFF. DNA for the CDR3: TGTGCCAGCAGCGGCCAAGCGGGGGGCCAGTTGCAGTTCTTC. This chain joins TRBV7-9 and TRBJ2-1, with TRBD2 identical over 9 bases. Germline CDR1 is SEHNR and CDR2 is FQNEAQ (reference sequence). The CDR3 loop spans 14 amino acids. The V segment lost 5 bases and the J segment 12 bases; nucleotides outside the gene matches: 11.